These 32 T cell receptor beta chains originate from one sample sequenced in a study of blood T cell repertoires in COVID-19. Some clones are missing from TCRdb's copy, which holds only in-frame ones; the method was immunoSEQ multiplex PCR. In the table there are 300,000 to 400,000 clones, around 87% of which are singletons. Material for sequencing was peripheral blood. These receptors all come from a woman aged 45-65 years who had recovered from COVID-19.

The V gene is TRBV29-1, the J gene TRBJ1-5; D gene uncertain. Per germline, CDR1 SQVTM and CDR2 ANQGSEA. The CDR3 is 14 amino acids. The V and J ends lost 6 bases and 5 bases respectively, with 17 bases between them. CDR3 protein: CSVGTPGSHQPQHF. The CDR3 nucleotides are TGCAGCGTGGGAACCCCGGGGAGCCATCAGCCCCAGCATTTT.

V usage is TRBV19 and J usage is TRBJ1-1; maybe TRBD1 (5 bases). V was clipped by 3 bases and J by 11 bases, with 13 bases between them. CDR3 length: 12 residues. CDR1 is LNHDA, CDR2 SQIVND, per germline (reference sequence). CDR3 region: CASSMSGFVAFF. DNA for the CDR3: TGTGCCAGTAGTATGTCAGGGTTCGTTGCTTTCTTT.

The rearrangement links TRBV7-7 to TRBJ2-3, with a tentative D call TRBD1 (6 bases). Trimming left V 5 bases short and J 1 base short, with 13 bases between. The length of the CDR3 is 15 residues. Germline CDR1 is SSHAT and CDR2 is FNYEAQ (reference sequence). In DNA form, the CDR3 reads TGTGCCAGCAGCATGGCAGGGGCCGGCACAGATACGCAGTATTTT. It codes for CASSMAGAGTDTQYF.

Ten or more counts support this clone. The chain has TRBV3-1 (or the pseudogene TRBV3-2) and TRBJ2-7; 8 bases match TRBD2. CDR1 is LGHDT and CDR2 is YNNKEL in the germline V gene (reference sequence). V lost 5 bases, J lost 1 base, and 4 bases stayed unmatched. The CDR3 length is 14 residues. The CDR3 DNA reads as TGTGCCAGCAGCGGCGGGAGGAGGTCCTACGAGCAGTACTTC. Its translation: CASSGGRRSYEQYF.

The chain joins TRBV5-6 to TRBJ1-6, with D unresolved. Trimming took 1 base from V and 6 from J, leaving 14 bases between them. CDR1 SGHDT and CDR2 YYEEEE come from the germline V gene. This CDR3 is built from 16 residues. This CDR3 is CASSLLSVRGNSPLHF. The CDR3 DNA follows: TGTGCCAGCAGCTTGCTTTCCGTTCGCGGTAATTCACCCCTCCACTTT.

The chain combines TRBV12-3 or TRBV12-4 with TRBJ2-1; the D gene is possibly TRBD2 (5 bases). There are 12 residues in the CDR3. V was pared by 5 bases and J by 10 bases, with 12 bases between. In DNA form, the CDR3 reads TGTGCCAGCAGTGGGAGACCCGTGGAGCAGTTCTTC. The encoded protein is CASSGRPVEQFF.

The rearrangement uses TRBV7-2 and TRBJ1-1; TRBD1 is a possible D gene (5 bases). The germline gives CDR1 SGHTA, CDR2 FQGNSA. The CDR3 is made up of 14 amino acids. Trimming removed 1 base from V and 4 bases from J, with 10 bases in between. The chain's CDR3 is CASSLESTGTEAFF. The CDR3, as DNA: TGTGCCAGCAGCTTAGAGTCCACAGGCACTGAAGCTTTCTTT.

The chain carries TRBV4-1 and TRBJ2-1; TRBD2 agrees at 7 bases. Germline V CDR1 and CDR2: MGHRA, YSYEKL. The length of the CDR3 is 16 residues. V trimming: 2 bases; J trimming: 3 bases; junction bases outside the gene matches: 7. CDR3 residues: CASSQQAGADYNEQFF. CDR3 coding DNA: TGCGCCAGCAGCCAACAGGCGGGAGCAGACTACAATGAGCAGTTCTTC.

V is TRBV3-1 (or the pseudogene TRBV3-2) and J is TRBJ2-6; D perhaps matches TRBD1 (5 bases). V was trimmed by 2 bases and J by 2 bases, leaving 10 bases between them. Germline CDR1 LGHDT, CDR2 YNNKEL (reference sequence). The CDR3 runs to 16 residues. The CDR3 reads CASSQQAGTGANVLTF. The CDR3 DNA reads as TGTGCCAGCAGCCAACAGGCAGGGACTGGGGCCAACGTCCTGACTTTC.

This clone was seen at least ten times. The sample contains more than one DNA sequence encoding this CDR3. The chain employs TRBV5-1 and TRBJ2-5; TRBD1 might be the D (8 bases). V was clipped by 3 bases and J by 4 bases, with 16 bases between them. CDR1 SGHRS and CDR2 YFSETQ come from the germline V gene. There are 15 residues in the CDR3. The CDR3 loop is CASSSGTGGGETQYF. The CDR3 DNA follows: TGCGCCAGCAGCTCCGGAACAGGGGGGGGAGAGACCCAGTACTTC.

The chain couples TRBV3-1 (or the pseudogene TRBV3-2) to TRBJ2-3, with a weak D call TRBD2 (5 bases). The CDR3 length is 13 residues. Trimming stripped 8 bases from V and 3 bases from J, with 12 bases between. CDR1 is LGHDT and CDR2 is YNNKEL in the germline V gene (reference sequence). CDR3 residues: CASEFRGTDTQYF. CDR3 in DNA: TGTGCCAGCGAATTTCGGGGTACAGATACGCAGTATTTT.

This rearrangement joins TRBV28 to TRBJ2-1; D may be TRBD2 (5 bases). CDR1 MDHEN and CDR2 SYDVKM come from the germline V gene. The CDR3 loop spans 14 amino acids. V shed 2 bases and J shed 5 bases, with 10 bases lying between them. The CDR3: CASSLEGLDNEQFF. DNA of the CDR3: TGTGCCAGCAGTTTAGAGGGTTTAGACAATGAGCAGTTCTTC.

This rearrangement joins TRBV6-6 to TRBJ2-5, with 11 positions matching TRBD2. The CDR3 totals 16 residues. From germline, CDR1 is MNHNY and CDR2 SVGAGI (reference sequence). V shed 6 bases and J 2 bases; nucleotides not matched to a gene: 8. CDR3 bases: TGTGCCAGCAGACTCCCAATAGCGGGGGGGCAAGAGACCCAGTACTTC. This codes for CASRLPIAGGQETQYF.

CDR3: CATSDGTSGLGETQYF. CDR3 nucleotides: TGTGCCACCAGTGATGGGACTAGCGGGTTAGGCGAGACCCAGTACTTC. V gene TRBV24-1 combines with J gene TRBJ2-5; 12 bases line up with TRBD2. The CDR3 length is 16 residues. V lost 3 bases to trimming and J lost 5 bases; unmatched junction nucleotides: 6. From germline, CDR1 is KGHDR and CDR2 SFDVKD.

The chain has TRBV6-6 and TRBJ2-4, with TRBD1 matching over 9 bases. V shed 9 bases, J shed 0 bases, and the junction held 3 bases outside the gene matches. From germline, CDR1 is MNHNY and CDR2 SVGAGI (reference sequence). The CDR3 length is 14 residues. The DNA for the CDR3 is TGTGCCAGTGGACAGGGGATAGCCAAAAACATTCAGTACTTC. This translates into CASGQGIAKNIQYF.

V usage is TRBV5-1 and J usage is TRBJ2-5; D gene uncertain. The V gene lost 5 bases and the J gene lost 2 bases, with 13 bases spanning the gap. The CDR3 loop spans 14 amino acids. Germline values: CDR1 SGHRS, CDR2 YFSETQ. The CDR3 DNA sequence: TGCGCCAGCAGTTTGTCGAGACTTCAAGAGACCCAGTACTTC. Translation gives CASSLSRLQETQYF.

This clone has more than one count but fewer than ten. The chain recombines TRBV11-2 with TRBJ1-5; D remains unclear. The CDR3 covers 13 residues. The V gene's germline CDR1 is SGHAT and CDR2 FQNNGV. Trimming stripped 5 bases from V and 8 bases from J, with 13 bases between. CDR3 DNA sequence: TGTGCCAGCAGCAGGAGCGTCCGGGAGCCCCAGCATTTT. This encodes CASSRSVREPQHF.

The chain joins TRBV28 to TRBJ2-7; the match to TRBD1 covers 9 bases. The CDR3 runs 14 residues. Looked up from germline, CDR1 is MDHEN and CDR2 is SYDVKM. The V and J ends lost 6 bases and 3 bases, in that order; junction bases with no gene match: 6. CDR3 amino acids: CASRIRGQGYEQYF. The CDR3 DNA reads TGTGCCAGCAGAATTAGGGGACAGGGCTACGAGCAGTACTTC.

The V call is TRBV7-9, the J call TRBJ2-5, with D maybe TRBD1 (5 bases). This CDR3 has 15 residues. Looked up from germline, CDR1 is SEHNR and CDR2 is FQNEAQ (reference sequence). Trimming took 3 bases from V and 2 from J, leaving 13 bases between them. The CDR3 loop reads CASSFSTATQETQYF. The CDR3 DNA reads TGTGCCAGCAGCTTCTCGACAGCAACACAAGAGACCCAGTACTTC.

This rearrangement joins TRBV28 to TRBJ2-1; D is perhaps TRBD1 (5 bases). V shed 6 bases and J shed 10 bases, with 13 bases lying between them. The length of the CDR3 is 12 residues. Germline CDR1 reads MDHEN; CDR2 reads SYDVKM. The CDR3 loop is CASSLSYREQFF. For the CDR3, the DNA is TGTGCCAGCAGCCTTAGTTACAGGGAGCAGTTCTTC.

The rearrangement joins TRBV5-8 to TRBJ2-3; 8 bases map to TRBD1. The CDR3 totals 15 residues. Per germline, CDR1 SGHTS and CDR2 YDEGEE. V lost 0 bases to trimming and J lost 3 bases; unmatched junction nucleotides: 3. CDR3 sequence: CASSLGQGITDTQYF. DNA for the CDR3: TGTGCCAGCAGCTTGGGACAGGGGATAACAGATACGCAGTATTTT.

This chain joins TRBV21-1 and TRBJ2-3; the table's D gene call, TRBD2, was not cross checked with the DNA. TRBV21-1 is noted as a pseudogene. This CDR3 is built from 19 residues. The chain's CDR3 is CASSKARSVSGSFVDTQYF. The DNA for the CDR3 is TGTGCCAGCAGCAAAGCTCGTTCTGTTAGCGGGAGTTTTGTAGATACGCAGTATTTT.

This rearrangement joins TRBV6-5 to TRBJ2-3, with D hard to call. The CDR3 consists of 14 residues. The germline V and J ends were trimmed by 0 bases and 4 bases, with 8 bases remaining between them. In germline, CDR1 is MNHEY, CDR2 SVGAGI. CDR3 DNA sequence: TGTGCCAGCAGTTACTCCCACTCGGCAGATACGCAGTATTTT. This encodes CASSYSHSADTQYF.

This clone was seen a handful of times. The chain is built from TRBV6-5 and TRBJ2-7; TRBD2 agrees at 7 bases. V was clipped by 8 bases and J by 2 bases; unmatched bases: 6. Germline V CDR1 and CDR2: MNHEY, SVGAGI. The CDR3 covers 13 residues. CDR3 coding DNA: TGTGCCAGCGCCGCGGGAGTCACCTACGAGCAGTACTTC. It codes for CASAAGVTYEQYF.

This rearrangement joins TRBV6-5 to TRBJ1-3; D is unresolved. Germline-derived CDR1 and CDR2 are MNHEY and SVGAGI. The CDR3 contains 15 residues. The ends were cut back, 6 bases at V and 2 bases at J, with 14 bases in the middle. CDR3 region: CASSDPLGAGNTIYF. Written as DNA, the CDR3 is TGTGCCAGCAGCGATCCACTCGGGGCTGGAAACACCATATATTTT.

J is TRBJ1-1 and V is TRBV28; D is unclear. Per the germline V gene, CDR1 is MDHEN and CDR2 is SYDVKM. V was cut by 7 bases and J by 4 bases, with 16 bases left in between. There are 14 residues in the CDR3. The CDR3 sequence is CASITNPRSTEAFF. CDR3 bases: TGTGCCAGCATCACCAACCCACGGAGCACTGAAGCTTTCTTT.

The V call is TRBV5-6, the J call TRBJ1-5; D not resolved. V was shortened by 2 bases and J by 3 bases, with 12 bases between the two germline ends. From germline, CDR1 is SGHDT and CDR2 YYEEEE. The CDR3 is 15 amino acids. CDR3: CASSLGFGLNQPQHF. The CDR3 DNA sequence: TGTGCCAGCAGCTTAGGGTTTGGACTCAATCAGCCCCAGCATTTT.

This chain connects TRBV27 to TRBJ2-5; no reliable D call. V dropped 6 bases and J dropped 1 base, with 9 bases sitting between them. Germline CDR1 is MNHEY and CDR2 is SMNVEV (reference sequence). CDR3 length: 13 amino acids. The CDR3 loop reads CASRRVSQETQYF. DNA for the CDR3: TGTGCCAGCAGGCGAGTATCCCAAGAGACCCAGTACTTC.

This sequence joins TRBV18 and TRBJ2-7, with 8 bases that match TRBD1. This CDR3 contains 14 residues. Germline V gene lookup returns CDR1 KGHSH and CDR2 LQKENI. Trimming removed 4 bases from V and 4 bases from J; junction bases left unmatched: 6. The DNA of the CDR3 is TGTGCCAGCTCACAGTCACAGGGGGAATACGAGCAGTACTTC. Its protein is CASSQSQGEYEQYF.

This clone appeared once. The chain recombines TRBV7-2 with TRBJ2-7; 10 nucleotides agree with TRBD2. CDR1 is SGHTA, CDR2 FQGNSA, per germline. CDR3 length equals 16 residues. Trimming removed 0 bases from V and 3 bases from J; junction bases left unmatched: 5. The CDR3 region has the DNA TGTGCCAGCAGCTTAGCAGGGGCTAGCGGGGGCTACGAGCAGTACTTC. It translates to CASSLAGASGGYEQYF. Looking up the rest from reference TRBV7-2 and TRBJ2-7 gives the full variable domain: GAGVSQSPSNKVTEKGKDVELRCDPISGHTALYWYRQSLGQGLEFLIYFQGNSAPDKSGLPSDRFSAERTGGSVSTLTIQRTQQEDSAVYLCASSLAGASGGYEQYFGPGTRLTVT.

The chain joins TRBV2 to TRBJ1-5, with TRBD1 matching 8 bases. The germline CDR1 and CDR2 sequences are SNHLY and FYNNEI. The V gene end was trimmed by 5 bases and the J gene end by 0 bases; junction bases not matched to a gene: 9. The CDR3 extends over 17 amino acids. The CDR3 DNA reads TGTGCCAGCAGTAGGACAGGGTTCGATGGTAGCAATCAGCCCCAGCATTTT. It codes for CASSRTGFDGSNQPQHF.

A remark on this clone: Other DNA sequences from this sample encode an identical CDR3 as well. The chain links TRBV7-2 to TRBJ2-3; D gene ambiguous. Trimming stripped 1 base from V and 4 bases from J, with 6 bases between. Germline-derived CDR1 and CDR2 are SGHTA and FQGNSA. This CDR3 comprises 13 residues. Here the CDR3 reads CASSLVSADTQYF. CDR3 in DNA: TGTGCCAGCAGCTTAGTCTCCGCAGATACGCAGTATTTT.